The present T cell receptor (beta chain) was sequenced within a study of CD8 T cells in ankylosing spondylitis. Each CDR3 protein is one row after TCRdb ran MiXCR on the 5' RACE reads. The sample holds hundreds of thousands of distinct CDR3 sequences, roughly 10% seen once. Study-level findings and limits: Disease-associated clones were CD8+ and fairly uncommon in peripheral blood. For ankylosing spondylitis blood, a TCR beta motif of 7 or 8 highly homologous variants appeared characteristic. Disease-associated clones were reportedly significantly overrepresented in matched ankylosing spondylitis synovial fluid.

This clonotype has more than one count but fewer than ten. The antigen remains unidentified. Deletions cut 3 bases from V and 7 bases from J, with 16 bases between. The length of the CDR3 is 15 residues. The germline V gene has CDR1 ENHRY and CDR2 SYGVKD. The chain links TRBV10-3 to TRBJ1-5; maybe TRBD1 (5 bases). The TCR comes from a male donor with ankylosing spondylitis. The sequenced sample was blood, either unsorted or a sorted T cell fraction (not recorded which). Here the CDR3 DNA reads TGTGCCATCAGTGACCCCCAAAGGGCAGGGCAGCCCCAGCATTTT. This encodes CAISDPQRAGQPQHF.